The rows below give T cell receptor beta chains drawn from one sample of a study of CD8+CD57+ T cells in acquired aplastic anemia. TCRdb re-called the reads with MiXCR, one entry per CDR3 protein. The repertoire holds roughly 180,000 distinct CDR3 sequences, approximately 49% seen once, with under 3.5% in the top ten. Material for sequencing was sorted CD4+, CD8+, or CD8+CD57+ T cells (not recorded which) from PBMCs. These receptors all stem from a human donor in good health. CDR3s include the opening cysteine and the closing phenylalanine or tryptophan. D genes are given only for firm matches. Clone size, where shown, is once, few, many, or a class for clones that have expanded.

>TRBJ1-2|many|TRBV12-3/TRBV12-4|TRBD1
CASSLLRQGHYGYTF
TGTGCCAGCAGTTTACTCAGACAGGGGCACTATGGCTACACCTTC
>TRBJ2-1|many|TRBV6-1|NA
CASSRDWNANEQFF
TGTGCCAGCAGCCGGGACTGGAACGCGAATGAGCAGTTCTTC
>TRBJ2-1|many|TRBV6-1|NA
CASNPTITSYNEQFF
TGTGCCAGCAACCCGACTATTACTTCCTACAATGAGCAGTTCTTC
>TRBJ1-2|NA|TRBV20-1|NA
CSARATGGANYGYTF
TGCAGTGCTAGAGCTACAGGTGGAGCTAACTATGGCTACACCTTC
>TRBJ2-7|many|TRBV15|NA
CATSRDIRREQYF
TGTGCCACCAGCAGAGATATCAGGAGGGAGCAGTACTTC
>TRBJ2-7|many|TRBV24-1|TRBD2
CATSDPRGRADEQYF
TGTGCCACCAGTGATCCCCGCGGGAGGGCCGACGAGCAGTACTTC
>TRBJ2-3|NA|TRBV20-1|NA
CSATPRGRTDTQYF
TGCAGTGCTACTCCGAGAGGTCGCACAGATACGCAGTATTTT
>TRBJ2-7|NA|TRBV20-1|TRBD1
CSALRQGGEQYF
TGCAGTGCTCTGAGACAGGGTGGCGAGCAGTACTTC
>TRBJ1-1|NA|TRBV18|NA
CAGSPREGMNTEAFF
TGTGCCGGCTCACCGCGTGAGGGAATGAACACTGAAGCTTTCTTT
>TRBJ1-6|many|TRBV7-2|NA
CASSRQNSPLHF
TGTGCCAGCAGCCGACAGAATTCACCCCTCCACTTT
>TRBJ2-5|many|TRBV6-1|TRBD2
CASSLAEQETQYF
TGTGCCAGCAGCCTAGCGGAACAAGAGACCCAGTACTTC
>TRBJ2-1|once|TRBV25-1|TRBD2
CASMGPAGGGYNEQFF
TGTGCCAGCATGGGTCCGGCGGGAGGCGGATACAATGAGCAGTTCTTC
>TRBJ2-7|many|TRBV6-2/TRBV6-3|NA
CASSLKRFSYEQYF
TGTGCCAGCAGTTTAAAGCGTTTCTCCTACGAGCAGTACTTC
>TRBJ1-5|NA|TRBV2|NA
CASNQEGNQPQHF
TGTGCCAGCAACCAAGAAGGCAATCAGCCCCAGCATTTT
>TRBJ2-1|NA|TRBV20-1|TRBD2
CSAPPSGYEQFF
TGCAGTGCTCCCCCTAGCGGGTATGAGCAGTTCTTC
>TRBJ2-1|many|TRBV19|NA
CASSIIRSGSQHRNEQFF
TGTGCCAGTAGTATAATTCGTTCGGGCAGTCAGCATAGGAATGAGCAGTTCTTC